This TCR beta chain was obtained from a study of tumor and adjacent non-tumor tissue in lung cancer. Study-level information: Stage I to III disease affected 10 men and several women aged about 31 to 80.

By sample share, this clonotype is medium-sized (0.01 to 0.1%). The antigen is unknown. TCRbeta libraries were built with three rounds of nested PCR, modified from ARM-PCR. TCRdb independently ran MiXCR on the multiplex PCR reads; one entry per CDR3 protein. Of 60,000 to 85,000 distinct CDR3 sequences in the sample, just over 75% were seen once. Findings and caveats of the study: TCR diversity was significantly greater in tumor than normal lung tissue.

This sample's RNA came from whole unsorted tissue. This non-tumor lung sample came from over 3 cm beyond the tumor edge. This sequence was found in a man between 65 and 85 years old with non-small cell lung cancer. The sequencing sample was made of distant non-tumor lung tissue.

CDR3 amino acids: CASSQDQMGYYEQYF. CDR3 nucleotide sequence: TGCGCCAGCAGCCAAGATCAGATGGGATACTACGAGCAGTACTTC. The gene calls are TRBV4-3 and TRBJ2-7; D gene ambiguous. The V gene lost 0 bases and the J gene lost 3 bases, with 12 bases spanning the gap. The CDR3 has 15 residues. Germline lookup yields CDR1 LGHNA and CDR2 YSLEER.